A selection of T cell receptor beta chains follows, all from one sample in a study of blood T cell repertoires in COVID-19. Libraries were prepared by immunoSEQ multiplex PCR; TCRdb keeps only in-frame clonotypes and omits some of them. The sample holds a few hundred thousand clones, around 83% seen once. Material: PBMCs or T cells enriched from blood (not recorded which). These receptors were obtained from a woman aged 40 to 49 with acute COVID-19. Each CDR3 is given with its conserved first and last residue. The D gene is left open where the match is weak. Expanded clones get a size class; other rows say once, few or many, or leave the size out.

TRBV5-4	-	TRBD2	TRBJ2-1	CASSPGTSGYSYNEQFF	TGTGCCAGCAGCCCCGGGACTAGCGGGTATTCCTACAATGAGCAGTTCTTC
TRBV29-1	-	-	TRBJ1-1	CSVGQLNTEAFF	TGCAGCGTCGGACAGCTTAACACTGAAGCTTTCTTT
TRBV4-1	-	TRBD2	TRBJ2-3	CASSGSGGGTDTQYF	TGCGCCAGCAGCGGAAGCGGGGGGGGGACAGATACGCAGTATTTT
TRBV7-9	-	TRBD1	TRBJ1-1	CASSLGHRGLNTEAFF	TGTGCCAGCAGCTTGGGCCACAGGGGGCTGAACACTGAAGCTTTCTTT
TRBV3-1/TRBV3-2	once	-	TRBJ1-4	CASSRPGGGVNEKLFF	TGTGCCAGCAGCCGACCCGGGGGTGGAGTTAATGAAAAACTGTTTTTT
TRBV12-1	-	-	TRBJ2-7	CASRYPTSGRSYSYEQYF	TGTGCCAGCAGATATCCGACTAGCGGGAGGTCCTACTCCTACGAGCAGTACTTC
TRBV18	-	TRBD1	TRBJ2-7	CASSPTGQSVSSYEQYF	TGTGCCAGCTCACCGACAGGGCAATCTGTCTCTAGCTACGAGCAGTACTTC
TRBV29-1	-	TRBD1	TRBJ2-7	CSVLTGTGGSYEQYF	TGCAGCGTGTTAACCGGGACAGGGGGCTCCTACGAGCAGTACTTC
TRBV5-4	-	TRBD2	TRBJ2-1	CASSKPGLADNEQFF	TGTGCCAGCAGCAAGCCGGGACTAGCGGACAATGAGCAGTTCTTC
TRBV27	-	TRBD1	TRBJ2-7	CASSTIPGQVYEQYF	TGTGCCAGCAGTACCATCCCGGGACAGGTTTACGAGCAGTACTTC
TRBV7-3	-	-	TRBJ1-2	CASSLTGTRAYGYTF	TGTGCCAGCAGCTTAACGGGCACCAGGGCTTATGGCTACACCTTC
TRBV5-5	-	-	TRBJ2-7	CASSLKGGPSEQYF	TGTGCCAGCAGCTTGAAAGGAGGGCCCTCCGAGCAGTACTTC
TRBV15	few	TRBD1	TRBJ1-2	CATRRQGAVGYTF	TGTGCCACGAGGAGACAGGGGGCGGTTGGCTACACCTTC
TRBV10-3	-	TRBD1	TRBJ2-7	CAISLQGASYEQYF	TGTGCCATCAGTCTCCAGGGGGCCTCCTACGAGCAGTACTTC
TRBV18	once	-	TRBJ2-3	CASSPEDRTDTQYF	TGTGCCAGCTCACCAGAAGACAGGACAGATACGCAGTATTTT
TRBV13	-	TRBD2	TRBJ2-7	CASSLGGRAYEQYF	TGTGCCAGCAGCTTGGGCGGGAGGGCCTACGAGCAGTACTTC
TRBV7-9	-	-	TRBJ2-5	CASTNVPGVEETQYF	TGTGCCAGCACCAACGTCCCAGGGGTGGAAGAGACCCAGTACTTC
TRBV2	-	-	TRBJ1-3	CATQGHNSGNTIYF	TGTGCCACCCAGGGACACAACTCTGGAAACACCATATATTTT
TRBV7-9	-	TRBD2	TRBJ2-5	CASSSGTSGRGETQYF	TGTGCCAGCAGCTCCGGGACTAGCGGGAGGGGCGAGACCCAGTACTTC
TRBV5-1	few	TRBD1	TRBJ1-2	CASSAEGTGVGYTF	TGCGCCAGCAGCGCTGAAGGGACAGGGGTTGGCTACACCTTC
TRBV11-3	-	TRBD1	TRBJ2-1	CASSPTGQGSYNEQFF	TGTGCCAGCAGCCCAACGGGACAGGGGTCCTACAATGAGCAGTTCTTC
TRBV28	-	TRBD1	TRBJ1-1	CASSPQGAGWDTEAFF	TGTGCCAGCAGTCCGCAGGGGGCGGGGTGGGACACTGAAGCTTTCTTT
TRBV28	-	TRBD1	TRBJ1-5	CASSSGQGWQPQHF	TGTGCCAGCAGTTCTGGACAGGGTTGGCAGCCCCAGCATTTT
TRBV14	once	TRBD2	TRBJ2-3	CASSSGTRAYF	TGTGCCAGCAGCTCCGGGACTAGGGCGTATTTT
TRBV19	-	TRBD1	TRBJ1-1	CASSILVGTEEAFF	TGTGCCAGTAGTATTTTGGTGGGGACAGAAGAAGCTTTCTTT
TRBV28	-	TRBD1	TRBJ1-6	CASSSGQGLNSPLHF	TGTGCCAGTTCCTCGGGACAGGGTTTAAACTCACCCCTCCACTTT
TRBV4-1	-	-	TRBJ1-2	CASSQTQANYGYTF	TGCGCCAGCAGCCAGACACAGGCTAACTATGGCTACACCTTC
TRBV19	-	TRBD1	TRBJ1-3	CASRTGGSGNTIYF	TGTGCCAGTAGGACAGGGGGCTCTGGAAACACCATATATTTT
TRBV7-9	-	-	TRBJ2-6	CASSFTPYSGANVLTF	TGTGCCAGCAGCTTTACCCCCTACTCTGGGGCCAACGTCCTGACTTTC
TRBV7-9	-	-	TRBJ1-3	CASSLFTEGAIYF	TGTGCCAGCAGCTTATTTACCGAGGGGGCCATATATTTT
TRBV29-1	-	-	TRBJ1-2	CSAWGHYGYTF	TGCAGCGCCTGGGGCCACTATGGCTACACCTTC
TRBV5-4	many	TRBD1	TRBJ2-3	CASSWGQGTDTQYF	TGTGCCAGCAGCTGGGGACAGGGCACAGATACGCAGTATTTT
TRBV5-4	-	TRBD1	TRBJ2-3	CASSLGRDRETDTQYF	TGTGCCAGCAGCTTGGGCCGGGACAGGGAAACAGATACGCAGTATTTT
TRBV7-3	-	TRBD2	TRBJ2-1	CASSPQTLAGSYNEQFF	TGTGCCAGCAGCCCGCAAACTCTAGCGGGGTCCTACAATGAGCAGTTCTTC
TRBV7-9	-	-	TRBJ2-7	CASIKAGITYEQYF	TGTGCCAGCATCAAAGCCGGGATCACCTACGAGCAGTACTTC
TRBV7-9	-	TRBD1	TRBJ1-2	CASSLGQGFYGYTF	TGTGCCAGCAGTCTGGGACAGGGTTTCTATGGCTACACCTTC
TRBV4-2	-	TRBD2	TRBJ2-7	CASSQIYKREASYEQYF	TGTGCCAGCAGCCAAATATACAAGCGGGAGGCCTCCTACGAGCAGTACTTC
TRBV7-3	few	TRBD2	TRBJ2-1	CASSLRPSGGDNEQFF	TGTGCCAGCAGCTTAAGGCCTAGCGGGGGAGACAATGAGCAGTTCTTC
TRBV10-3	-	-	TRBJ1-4	CATQATTNEKLFF	TGTGCCACACAGGCGACAACTAATGAAAAACTGTTTTTT
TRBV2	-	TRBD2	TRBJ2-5	CASSAPSGQETQYF	TGTGCCAGCAGTGCCCCTAGCGGGCAAGAGACCCAGTACTTC
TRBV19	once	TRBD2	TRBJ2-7	CASSIAWASGIRQREQYF	TGTGCCAGTAGTATAGCGTGGGCTAGCGGGATCCGTCAGCGCGAGCAGTACTTC
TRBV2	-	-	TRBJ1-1	CASSAGGTEAFF	TGTGCCAGCAGTGCCGGGGGGACTGAAGCTTTCTTT
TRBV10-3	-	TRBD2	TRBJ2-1	CAISESSSGGESEQFF	TGTGCCATCAGTGAGTCTTCTAGCGGGGGGGAGAGTGAGCAGTTCTTC
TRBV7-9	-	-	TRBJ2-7	CASSLAGMDYEQYF	TGTGCCAGCAGCTTAGCGGGCATGGACTACGAGCAGTACTTC
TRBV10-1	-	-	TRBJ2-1	CASSRVLGAVNEQFF	TGCGCCAGCAGCCGCGTGCTTGGTGCCGTCAATGAGCAGTTCTTC
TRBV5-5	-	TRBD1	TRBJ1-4	CASSFSSGQGSQKLFF	TGTGCCAGCAGCTTTTCTTCGGGACAGGGGTCGCAAAAACTGTTTTTT
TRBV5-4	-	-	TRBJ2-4	CASSLGGDIQYF	TGTGCCAGCAGTCTAGGGGGGGACATTCAGTACTTC
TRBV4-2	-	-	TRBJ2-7	CASSQEKRTASYEQYF	TGTGCCAGCAGCCAAGAGAAGCGGACAGCCTCCTACGAGCAGTACTTC
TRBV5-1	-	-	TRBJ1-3	CASSSGVTGGNTIYF	TGCGCCAGCAGCTCGGGGGTGACGGGTGGAAACACCATATATTTT
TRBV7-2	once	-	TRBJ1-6	CASSTQGRTYNSPLHF	TGTGCCAGCAGCACCCAGGGGCGCACCTATAATTCACCCCTCCACTTT
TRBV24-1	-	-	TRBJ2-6	CATSDPDRRVLTF	TGTGCCACCAGCGACCCCGACAGGAGGGTCCTGACTTTC
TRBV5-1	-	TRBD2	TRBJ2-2	CASSSGSGGEGAGELFF	TGCGCCAGCAGCTCGGGAAGCGGGGGAGAGGGGGCCGGGGAGCTGTTTTTT
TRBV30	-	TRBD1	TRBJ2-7	CAWRERGTGGRQYF	TGTGCCTGGAGAGAGCGTGGGACAGGGGGCCGGCAGTACTTC
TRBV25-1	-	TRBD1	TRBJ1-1	CASTPAGGTEAFF	TGTGCCAGCACCCCGGCAGGGGGCACTGAAGCTTTCTTT
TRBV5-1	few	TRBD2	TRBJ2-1	CASSLGTSGSFYNEQFF	TGCGCCAGCAGCTTGGGAACTAGCGGGAGTTTCTACAATGAGCAGTTCTTC
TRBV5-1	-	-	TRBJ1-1	CASSSGIVAAEAFF	TGCGCCAGCAGCTCGGGGATCGTAGCGGCTGAAGCTTTCTTT
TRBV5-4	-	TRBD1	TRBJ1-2	CASTSQGQAYGYTF	TGTGCCAGCACCTCCCAAGGACAGGCCTATGGCTACACCTTC
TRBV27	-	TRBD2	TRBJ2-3	CASSLNRLASSPDTQYF	TGTGCCAGCAGTCTCAATCGACTAGCGAGTAGCCCAGATACGCAGTATTTT
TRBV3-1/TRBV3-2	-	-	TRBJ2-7	CASGTYVGREQYF	TGTGCCAGCGGTACGTACGTGGGCCGCGAGCAGTACTTC